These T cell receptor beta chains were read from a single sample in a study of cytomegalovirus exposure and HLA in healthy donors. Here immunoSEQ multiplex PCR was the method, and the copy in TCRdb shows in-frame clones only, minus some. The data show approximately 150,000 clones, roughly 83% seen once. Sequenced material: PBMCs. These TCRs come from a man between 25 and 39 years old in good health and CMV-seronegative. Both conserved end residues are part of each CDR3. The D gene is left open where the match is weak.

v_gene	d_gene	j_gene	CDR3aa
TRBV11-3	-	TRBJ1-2	CASSSGRGSPYGYTF
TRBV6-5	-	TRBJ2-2	CASMWLASTGELFF
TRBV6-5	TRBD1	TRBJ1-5	CASTGQGGQPQHF
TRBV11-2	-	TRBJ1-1	CASSQPRGGFSGTEAFF
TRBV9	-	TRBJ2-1	CASSPDSGARGNEQFF
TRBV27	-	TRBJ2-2	CASRGLGAPGTGELFF
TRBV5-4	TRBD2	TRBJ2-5	CASSWRLAGGIETQYF
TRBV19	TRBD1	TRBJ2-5	CASSIGTGFQETQYF
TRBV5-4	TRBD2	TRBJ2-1	CASSLCSGLVCNEQFF
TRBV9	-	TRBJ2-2	CASSVPGLTGELFF
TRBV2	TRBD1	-	CASRIPTGTGIYEQYF
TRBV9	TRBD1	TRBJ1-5	CASSAGQGGNQPQHF
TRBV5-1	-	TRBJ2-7	CASSLEGQKRPFYF
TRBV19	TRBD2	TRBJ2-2	CASKSSGTSGRVTGELFF
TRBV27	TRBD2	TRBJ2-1	CASSLTSGSYEQFF
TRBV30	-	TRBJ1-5	CAWSPGTFVNQPQHF
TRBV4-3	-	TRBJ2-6	CASSQKYRETGSGANVLTF
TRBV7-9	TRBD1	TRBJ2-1	CASSLADRGQFF
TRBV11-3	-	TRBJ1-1	CASSLGGTMNTEAFF
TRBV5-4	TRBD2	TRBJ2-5	CASSTGLAGSLETQYF
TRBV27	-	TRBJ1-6	CASSGGNSPLHF
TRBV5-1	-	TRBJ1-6	CASSLAELLNSPLHF
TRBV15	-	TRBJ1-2	CATSRRGSYGYTF
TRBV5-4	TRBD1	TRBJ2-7	CASSRGQGRLGNYEQYF
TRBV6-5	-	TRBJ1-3	CASSYGSLGRVDTIYF
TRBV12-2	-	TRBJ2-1	CASRFPTSGLAGINEQFF
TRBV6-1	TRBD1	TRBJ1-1	CASSRTGATEAFF
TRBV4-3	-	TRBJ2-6	CASGPAEGLSGANVLTF
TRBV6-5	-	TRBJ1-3	CASSYQSADSGNTIYF
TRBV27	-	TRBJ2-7	CASSLGGIGYEQYF
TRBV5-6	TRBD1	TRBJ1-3	CASSLTGGGGNTIYF
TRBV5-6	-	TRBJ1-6	CASSGGSPYNSPLHF
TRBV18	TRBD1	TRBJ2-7	CASSPLKGAAEQYF
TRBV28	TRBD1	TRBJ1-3	CASRPDRGVGNTIYF
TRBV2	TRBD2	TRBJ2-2	CASMGLAGTGELFF
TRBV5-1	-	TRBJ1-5	CASSPGTQGYQPQHF
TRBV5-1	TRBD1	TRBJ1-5	CASSPTWTGGDSNQPQHF
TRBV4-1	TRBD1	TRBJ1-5	CASSQWDSSNQPQHF
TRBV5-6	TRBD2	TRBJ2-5	CASSYGTSGQETQYF
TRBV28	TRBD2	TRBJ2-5	CASSRSGGARSVTQYF
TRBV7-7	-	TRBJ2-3	CASSLEEADTQYF
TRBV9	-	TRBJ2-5	CASSVDRAETQYF
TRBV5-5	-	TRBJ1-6	CASSPSAGSSPLHF
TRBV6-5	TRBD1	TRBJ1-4	CASSLGTVPTNEKLFF
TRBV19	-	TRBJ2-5	CATHSGTQETQYF
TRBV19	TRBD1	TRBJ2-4	CASSKTGDRNIQYF
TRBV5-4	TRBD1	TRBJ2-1	CASSLPTGLYNEQFF
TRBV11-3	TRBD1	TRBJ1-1	CASSLGRGRGTEAFF
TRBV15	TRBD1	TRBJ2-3	CATSRGAGTVGDTQYF
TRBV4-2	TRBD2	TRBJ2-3	CASSQGTSGGGDTQYF
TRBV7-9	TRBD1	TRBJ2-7	CASSSTGAGYEQYF
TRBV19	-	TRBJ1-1	CASSPQGIRNTEAFF
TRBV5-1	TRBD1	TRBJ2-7	CASSPRTGGGEQYF
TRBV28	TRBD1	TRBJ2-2	CASSFGTGGTGELFF
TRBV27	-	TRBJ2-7	CASSLRRGSSYEQYF